Listed here are 10 T cell receptor beta chains from one sample, sequenced in a study of T cell responses to AZD1222 COVID-19 vaccine. Sequencing was performed with immunoSEQ multiplex PCR; in TCRdb, only in-frame clones are kept and a portion is missing. The sample contains some 170,000 clones, 92% of which appear only once. The input for sequencing was peripheral blood, taken on day 0 of MenACWY control vaccination. The receptor source for this set is an adult in good health.

This clone is a singleton in its sample. V is TRBV19 and J is TRBJ2-7; 7 nucleotides match TRBD1. The CDR3 length is 12 residues. Germline assignment: CDR1 LNHDA and CDR2 SQIVND (reference sequence). Trimming at V came to 8 bases and at J to 5 bases, leaving 6 bases not matched to a gene. The CDR3 nucleotides read TGTGCCAGTGGCGACAGGGAAGACGAGCAGTACTTC. It specifies CASGDREDEQYF.

The chain is built from TRBV5-4 and TRBJ2-5; possibly TRBD1 for D (6 bases). CDR3 length: 13 residues. Germline loops: CDR1 SGHNT, CDR2 YYREEE (reference sequence). Deletions cut 10 bases from V and 5 bases from J, with 18 bases between. CDR3 sequence reads: CAGKQGAGETQYF. The CDR3 DNA reads TGTGCCGGAAAACAGGGTGCTGGGGAGACCCAGTACTTC.

V and J are TRBV6-5 and TRBJ1-5; tentative D call: TRBD1 (5 bases). There are 13 residues in the CDR3. Germline CDR1 MNHEY, CDR2 SVGAGI. V dropped 6 bases and J dropped 2 bases, with 8 bases sitting between them. CDR3 nucleotides: TGTGCCAGCAGCAGGGAAGGCAATCAGCCCCAGCATTTT. It encodes CASSREGNQPQHF.

V and J are TRBV7-9 and TRBJ1-4; D is perhaps TRBD1 (6 bases). Germline CDR1 is SEHNR and CDR2 is FQNEAQ (reference sequence). V was pared by 0 bases and J by 8 bases, with 13 bases between. The CDR3 runs to 15 residues. The CDR3 region has the DNA TGTGCCAGCAGCTTAGCCCTCAGGGGAGGGGAAAAACTGTTTTTT. Its translation is CASSLALRGGEKLFF.

The chain is built from TRBV27 and TRBJ1-5; perhaps TRBD1 as D (5 bases). Germline V lookup: CDR1 MNHEY, CDR2 SMNVEV (reference sequence). The CDR3 is made up of 16 amino acids. Trimming removed 4 bases from V and 9 bases from J, with 22 bases in between. The CDR3 protein is CASSSLPATTGLPQHF. In DNA form, the CDR3 reads TGTGCCAGCAGTTCCCTCCCCGCCACAACAGGTCTGCCCCAGCATTTT.

V gene TRBV19 combines with J gene TRBJ1-4, with 7 nucleotides matching TRBD1. CDR3 size: 14 residues. CDR1 and CDR2 from the germline V gene are LNHDA and SQIVND (reference sequence). The V gene end was trimmed by 6 bases and the J gene end by 5 bases; junction bases not matched to a gene: 6. The CDR3 DNA is TGTGCCAGTAGGTGGACAGGCGGGAATGAAAAACTGTTTTTT. Encoded protein: CASRWTGGNEKLFF.

CDR3 nucleotide sequence: TGTGCCAGCAGCTTGGGGGATCAAGTGGTTTACGAGCAGTACTTC. This sequence encodes CASSLGDQVVYEQYF. The chain carries TRBV7-9 and TRBJ2-7, with D perhaps assigned TRBD1 or TRBD2 (5 bases each). Germline lookup yields CDR1 SEHNR and CDR2 FQNEAQ (reference sequence). V lost 3 bases and J lost 4, with 16 bases in between. The CDR3 totals 15 residues.

This clone was seen a single time. The chain couples TRBV18 to TRBJ1-2; no firm D call. V lost 1 base, J lost 3 bases, and 12 bases lay in between. The germline V gene has CDR1 KGHSH and CDR2 LQKENI. The CDR3 runs 15 residues. As DNA, the CDR3 is TGTGCCAGCTCACCACTTGACCTGCCGGACTATGGCTACACCTTC. Translated: CASSPLDLPDYGYTF. Complete variable domain (other parts from reference TRBV18 and TRBJ1-2): NAGVMQNPRHLVRRRGQEARLRCSPMKGHSHVYWYRQLPEEGLKFMVYLQKENIIDESGMPKERFSAEFPKEGPSILRIQQVVRGDSAAYFCASSPLDLPDYGYTFGSGTRLTVV.

The CDR3 nucleotides read TGTGCCAGCAGCCTCTACTCTTCACCCCTCCACTTT. Protein product: CASSLYSSPLHF. V and J are TRBV12-3 or TRBV12-4 and TRBJ1-6; no clear D. The CDR3 totals 12 residues. V shed 6 bases and J shed 9 bases, with 9 bases lying between them.

J is TRBJ1-1 and V is TRBV25-1, with D unclear. The CDR3 runs 14 residues. V shed 3 bases and J shed 1 base, with 9 bases lying between them. The germline V gene encodes CDR1 MGHDK and CDR2 SYGVNS. The CDR3 sequence is CASSDRNRNTEAFF. CDR3 nucleotide sequence: TGTGCCAGCAGTGACAGGAACAGGAACACTGAAGCTTTCTTT.